Here is one TCR beta chain with its context. What antigen it recognizes has not been identified. Within one base of it there is no much larger clone, and no base qualities were kept. Patients with autoimmune disease history or receiving systemic immunosuppression were excluded from the trial. Peripheral blood for TCR sequencing was drawn from every dose cohort at baseline, at cycle 4 day 1 and at cycle 7 day 1. The samples were drawn from a first-in-human, open-label, multicenter phase I dose-escalation trial of ivuxolimab. Adults with locally advanced or metastatic head and neck squamous cell, hepatocellular, melanoma or renal cell carcinoma were enrolled in the trial. Before TCR sequencing, CD4+ and CD8+ T cells were separately sorted from peripheral blood. Genomic DNA was isolated from the sorted cells so that the TCRbeta CDR3 region could be sequenced. The immunoSEQ Assay was used to sequence the TCRbeta CDR3 regions. Not all clones reach the TCRdb copy of this immuneACCESS table, which keeps in-frame sequences only. Checked studies attribute under half of the gap to unresolved V genes and leave the rest unexplained. Counted in this sample were some 65,000 clones; roughly 85% of them appeared once. Roughly 4% of the sample is taken by the ten largest.

This entry belongs to a study of OX40 agonist ivuxolimab in advanced cancers. Concerning the study at large: The costimulatory receptor OX40 (CD134) was targeted by ivuxolimab, a fully human IgG2 agonistic monoclonal antibody. Among the 52 dose-escalation patients, around 19 had hepatocellular carcinoma, approximately 15 melanoma, 9 renal cell carcinoma and 9 head and neck cancer. The paper reports the monotherapy dose-escalation portion (N of about 54 patients) of the phase I ivuxolimab trial. Intravenous ivuxolimab was administered to patients every 2 weeks at six dose levels: 0.01, 0.1, 0.3, 1.5, 3 and 10 mg/kg. Partial responses were achieved by three dose-escalation patients, of whom one had hepatocellular carcinoma and two had cutaneous melanoma. Peripheral TCRbeta sequencing was intended to test whether TCR sequence diversity was altered and clonal T-cell expansion was caused by ivuxolimab. Patients were allowed to have had prior anti-PD-1, anti-PD-L1 or anti-CTLA-4 therapy, and 40% of the dose-escalation patients had been treated with checkpoint inhibitors. The dose-escalation cohort was roughly 87% male with a mean age of around 64 years, ranging from 23 to 79.

Overall study results and their limits: Low levels of normalized T-cell clonal expansion were also seen in some patients who did not respond. After ivuxolimab, CD8+ T cells had more expanded clones than CD4+ T cells on average. Clonal expansion of both CD4+ and CD8+ blood T cells was observed from baseline to week 6 at doses 0.1 to 3.0 mg/kg. In the 0.1-3.0 mg/kg groups, partial responders had among the lowest normalized peripheral clonal expansion, particularly in CD8+ T cells. Antigen specificity was not determined for the clonally expanded peripheral T cells.

The CDR3, cysteine through phenylalanine, is 12 amino acids long. Only the CDR3 DNA stays, 36 bases, in frame from base 1. Reading the germline V gene gives CDR1 MDHEN and CDR2 SYDVKM. At the junction V is shortened by 10 bases and J by 1 base, with 8 bases in between. This TCR derives from an adult with an advanced solid tumor such as melanoma, head and neck, liver or kidney cancer. Sequenced material: CD4+ or CD8+ T cells sorted from blood, taken in a trial of the OX40 agonist ivuxolimab. The rearrangement joined TRBV28 to TRBJ1-5, with TRBD1 as a weak D call on 5 bases. In nucleotide form, the sequence is TGTGCCACAGGGTGGAGCAATCAGCCCCAGCATTTT. Its translation is CATGWSNQPQHF. The CDR3, completed at both ends by the reference TRBV28 and TRBJ1-5 genes, gives the full variable domain DVKVTQSSRYLVKRTGEKVFLECVQDMDHENMFWYRQDPGLGLRLIYFSYDVKMKEKGDIPEGYSVSREKKERFSLILESASTNQTSMYLCATGWSNQPQHFGDGTRLSIL.